These 11 T cell receptor beta chains were all obtained from the same sample, sequenced in a study of chemoradiotherapy in HPV16-positive cancers. TCRdb keeps only in-frame clones here, not all; method: immunoSEQ multiplex PCR. The sample includes about 68,000 clones, roughly 86% seen only once; the top ten take 4% to 5%. Here the sequenced sample was blood, taken from a patient who underwent chemoradiotherapy. The receptors originated from a human donor with HPV-associated anogenital cancer.

This chain joins TRBV5-8 and TRBJ2-7; 9 bases map to TRBD1. V dropped 6 bases and J dropped 1; count of bases not matched to a gene: 11. The CDR3 runs 16 residues. The V gene's germline CDR1 is SGHTS and CDR2 YDEGEE. CDR3 residues: CASTRGGTGISYEQYF. The CDR3 nucleotides are TGTGCCAGCACCAGGGGTGGGACAGGGATTTCCTACGAGCAGTACTTC.

As regards this clone: Other DNA sequences within the sample encode an identical CDR3. V is TRBV5-1 and J is TRBJ1-2, with no clear D. Trimming took off 0 bases at V and 0 bases at J, with 9 bases between the two ends. Germline values: CDR1 SGHRS, CDR2 YFSETQ. This CDR3 spans 15 amino acids. The DNA for the CDR3 is TGCGCCAGCAGCTTGGAGCCAGGAGCTAACTATGGCTACACCTTC. Amino acids: CASSLEPGANYGYTF.

J is TRBJ1-1 and V is TRBV5-4; the D is unclear. The V gene's germline CDR1 is SGHNT and CDR2 YYREEE (reference sequence). V lost 7 bases and J 1 base, leaving 11 bases between the germline ends. The CDR3 runs to 13 residues. This chain's CDR3 is CASRPPENTEAFF. The CDR3 DNA reads TGTGCCAGCCGCCCCCCTGAGAACACTGAAGCTTTCTTT.

This rearrangement joins TRBV27 to TRBJ2-2, with 7 nucleotides matching TRBD2. CDR1 and CDR2 (germline): MNHEY, SMNVEV (reference sequence). There are 13 residues in the CDR3. J lost 3 bases, V lost 8 bases, and 3 bases had no gene match. The CDR3 bases are TGTGCCAGCGGGAGGGTGCACACCGGGGAGCTGTTTTTT. It yields the protein CASGRVHTGELFF.

The chain has TRBV21-1 and TRBJ2-7; TRBD2 reflects the table's D call only, with no check against the DNA. TRBV21-1 is deemed a pseudogene. CDR3 length equals 15 residues. CDR3 nucleotides: TGTGCCAGCAGCAAAAAGCCATCTCGGGGGAACGAGCAGTACTTC. It specifies CASSKKPSRGNEQYF.

This clone appeared a single time. The chain joins TRBV18 to TRBJ2-2, with D possibly TRBD2 on 6 matching bases. The CDR3 length is 17 residues. Trimming stripped 2 bases from V and 4 bases from J, with 17 bases between. Germline V gene data show CDR1 as KGHSH and CDR2 as LQKENI. CDR3 region: CASSPTRGSGVTGELFF. CDR3 sequence (DNA): TGTGCCAGCTCACCAACGCGGGGTTCCGGGGTCACCGGGGAGCTGTTTTTT.

This rearrangement joins TRBV4-1 to TRBJ2-7; D may correspond to TRBD1 or TRBD2 (7 bases each). V lost 4 bases and J lost 4, with 14 bases in between. Per germline, CDR1 MGHRA and CDR2 YSYEKL. The CDR3 is made up of 14 amino acids. The CDR3 DNA sequence: TGCGCCAGCAGCCCAGGGGGGGGCGGTTACGAGCAGTACTTC. This translates into CASSPGGGGYEQYF.

The chain joins TRBV28 to TRBJ1-1; 10 nucleotides match TRBD1. The V gene end was trimmed by 5 bases and the J gene end by 4 bases; junction bases not matched to a gene: 13. Germline V gene lookup returns CDR1 MDHEN and CDR2 SYDVKM. The CDR3 spans 17 residues. This chain's CDR3 is CASSDWDRGTLGTEAFF. The CDR3 coding sequence is TGTGCCAGCAGTGATTGGGACAGGGGAACTTTAGGCACTGAAGCTTTCTTT.

The J gene is TRBJ2-7, the V gene TRBV5-1; D perhaps matches TRBD1 (5 bases). Germline CDR1 SGHRS, CDR2 YFSETQ. Trimming cost V 2 bases and J 0 bases, with 6 bases left between them. The CDR3 has 13 residues. In DNA form, the CDR3 reads TGCGCCAGCAGCTTACAGGACTCCTACGAGCAGTACTTC. Residues: CASSLQDSYEQYF.

This chain links TRBV2 with TRBJ2-7; 8 nucleotides agree with TRBD2. The ends lost 4 bases at V and 0 bases at J; junction bases unmatched: 2. The length of the CDR3 is 14 residues. Germline values: CDR1 SNHLY, CDR2 FYNNEI. The DNA for the CDR3 is TGTGCCAGCAGTGGCGGGGGGAGCTCCTACGAGCAGTACTTC. This sequence encodes CASSGGGSSYEQYF.

V and J are TRBV28 and TRBJ2-7, with a tentative D call TRBD1 (6 bases). Looked up from germline, CDR1 is MDHEN and CDR2 is SYDVKM. V lost 6 bases and J lost 5, with 14 bases in between. The CDR3 runs 13 residues. The CDR3 DNA sequence: TGTGCCAGCAGACTCCCAGGGGTGAACGAGCAGTACTTC. Translating it yields CASRLPGVNEQYF. Filled out from reference TRBV28 and TRBJ2-7, the complete variable domain reads DVKVTQSSRYLVKRTGEKVFLECVQDMDHENMFWYRQDPGLGLRLIYFSYDVKMKEKGDIPEGYSVSREKKERFSLILESASTNQTSMYLCASRLPGVNEQYFGPGTRLTVT.